The present T cell receptor beta chain was sequenced within a study of blood T cells in healthy people across ages. For the second PCR, which ran for roughly 6 to 11 cycles, a sample-barcoded 5' primer and a J-beta primer mix were used. TCRdb redid the calling of the 5' RACE reads with MiXCR, one entry per CDR3 protein. The sample has roughly 1,800,000 distinct CDR3 sequences, around half seen once; the top ten hold about 2.1%. The CDR3 has 18 amino acids. Unmatched junction bases numbered 9, after V lost 3 bases and J lost 0 bases. Germline V gives CDR1 SQVTM, CDR2 ANQGSEA. Comments on this clonotype: The antigen remains unidentified.

The study's findings and limits: Whereas aged donors had fewer naive CD4+ cells, long-lived donors had more of them and higher diversity. From one million sequenced T cells, diversity estimates were lower bounds.

The V call is TRBV29-1, the J call TRBJ2-5; 14 bases are a match to TRBD2. The sequence came from a woman in her forties in good health. Sequencing used blood. Here the CDR3 DNA reads TGCAGCGTTGATGTCCATGGGGGACTAGCGGGGGACCAAGAGACCCAGTACTTC. This codes for CSVDVHGGLAGDQETQYF. Supplemented by reference TRBV29-1 and TRBJ2-5, the full variable domain reads SAVISQKPSRDICQRGTSLTIQCQVDSQVTMMFWYRQQPGQSLTLIATANQGSEATYESGFVIDKFPISRPNLTFSTLTVSNMSPEDSSIYLCSVDVHGGLAGDQETQYFGPGTRLLVL.